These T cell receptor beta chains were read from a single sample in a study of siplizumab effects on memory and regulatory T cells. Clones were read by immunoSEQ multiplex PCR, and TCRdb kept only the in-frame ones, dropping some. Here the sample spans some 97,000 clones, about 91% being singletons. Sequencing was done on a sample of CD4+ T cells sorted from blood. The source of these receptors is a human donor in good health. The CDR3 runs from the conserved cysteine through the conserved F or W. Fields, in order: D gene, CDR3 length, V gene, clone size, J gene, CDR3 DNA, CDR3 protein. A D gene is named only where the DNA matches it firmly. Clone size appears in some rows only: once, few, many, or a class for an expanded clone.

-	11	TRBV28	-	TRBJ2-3	TGTGCCAGCAGCGGGAGTGCTACGCAGTATTTT	CASSGSATQYF
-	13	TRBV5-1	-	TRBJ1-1	TGCGCCAGCATGAACAGGGAATCCACTGAAGCTTTCTTT	CASMNRESTEAFF
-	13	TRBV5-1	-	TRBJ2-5	TGCGCCAGCAGCTTCGACAGAGAAGAGACCCAGTACTTC	CASSFDREETQYF
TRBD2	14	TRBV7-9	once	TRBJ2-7	TGTGCCAGCAGATTCGGGGGGGCGGCCTACGAGCAGTACTTC	CASRFGGAAYEQYF
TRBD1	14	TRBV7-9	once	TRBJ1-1	TGTGCCAGCAGCCTCCGGGGACAGGGAGCTGAAGCTTTCTTT	CASSLRGQGAEAFF
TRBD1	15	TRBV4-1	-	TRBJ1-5	TGCACCAGCAGCCAGGACGACAGGGCGGATCTGCCCCAGCATTTT	CTSSQDDRADLPQHF
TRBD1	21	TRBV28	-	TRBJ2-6	TGTGCCAGCAGTTTATCCCGGCCAAAGGGACAGTCATTCTCTGGGGCCAACGTCCTGACTTTC	CASSLSRPKGQSFSGANVLTF
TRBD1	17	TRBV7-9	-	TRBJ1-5	TGTGCCAGCAGCTTAGCAAGGGACAGTATAGGCAATCAGCCCCAGCATTTT	CASSLARDSIGNQPQHF
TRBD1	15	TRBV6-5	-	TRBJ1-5	TGTGCCAGCAGTTACCGGGGACAGAGGGGCCAGCCCCAGCATTTT	CASSYRGQRGQPQHF
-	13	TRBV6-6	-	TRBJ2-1	TGTGCCAGCACTGAGCGGGTCAGCAATGAGCAGTTCTTC	CASTERVSNEQFF
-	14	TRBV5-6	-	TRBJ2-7	TGTGCCAGCAGCTCGTCCGGGACTCGGTACGAGCAGTACTTC	CASSSSGTRYEQYF
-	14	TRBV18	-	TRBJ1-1	TGTGCCAGCTCACCACAGACAGGGAACACTGAAGCTTTCTTT	CASSPQTGNTEAFF
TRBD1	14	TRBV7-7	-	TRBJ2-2	TGTGCCAGCAGCCAGAACAGGGGGCAAGGGGAGCTGTTTTTT	CASSQNRGQGELFF
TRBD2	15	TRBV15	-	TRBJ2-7	TGTGCCACCAGCAGTGGACTAGCGGGGGGTTACGAGCAGTACTTC	CATSSGLAGGYEQYF
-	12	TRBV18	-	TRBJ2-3	TGTGCCAGCTCATCCTACACAGATACGCAGTATTTT	CASSSYTDTQYF
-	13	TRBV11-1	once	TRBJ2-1	TGTGCCAGCAGCTTAGGAGTATCCAATGAGCAGTTCTTC	CASSLGVSNEQFF
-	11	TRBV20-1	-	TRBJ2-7	TGCAGTGCTAGAGTATGGGACGAGCAGTACTTC	CSARVWDEQYF
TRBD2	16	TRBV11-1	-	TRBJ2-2	TGTGCCAGCAGCTTATTTAGCGGGGCAATATCTGGGGAGCTGTTTTTT	CASSLFSGAISGELFF
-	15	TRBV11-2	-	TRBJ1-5	TGTGCCAGCAGCTTAACGACAGGCCTTAATCAGCCCCAGCATTTT	CASSLTTGLNQPQHF
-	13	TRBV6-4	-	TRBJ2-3	TGTGCCAGCAGTTCTAGCTGGGGGGATACGCAGTATTTT	CASSSSWGDTQYF
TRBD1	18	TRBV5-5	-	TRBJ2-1	TGTGCCAGCAGCCTATACCTCCGGGGGACAGGGCTCGACAATGAGCAGTTCTTC	CASSLYLRGTGLDNEQFF
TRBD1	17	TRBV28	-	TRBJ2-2	TGCGCGGCCACACCAAAGCCGGGACAGGATTTCACCGGGGAGCTGTTTTTT	CAATPKPGQDFTGELFF
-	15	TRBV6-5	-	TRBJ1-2	TGTGCCAGCAGTGACTTCGGGACGGCTAACTATGGCTACACCTTC	CASSDFGTANYGYTF
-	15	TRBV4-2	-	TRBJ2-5	TGTGCCAGCAGCCAAGCCGGGGCGGAGGGGGAGACCCAGTACTTC	CASSQAGAEGETQYF
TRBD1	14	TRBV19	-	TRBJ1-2	TGTGCCAGTAGTATCGACAGGGGGCAGACCCTTAACACCTTC	CASSIDRGQTLNTF
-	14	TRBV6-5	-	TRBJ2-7	TGTGCCAGCAGTTACGCGGGTACCTTCTACGAGCAGTACTTC	CASSYAGTFYEQYF
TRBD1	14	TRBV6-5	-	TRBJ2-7	TGTGCCAGCAGTTACGGACAGGGGACCTACGAGCAGTACTTC	CASSYGQGTYEQYF
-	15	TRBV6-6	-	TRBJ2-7	TGTGCCAGCAGTTACTCGGTGCCGGGGGTGGAGGAGCAGTACTTC	CASSYSVPGVEEQYF
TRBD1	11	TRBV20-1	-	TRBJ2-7	TGCAGTGCTATATACAGGGGCGAGCAGTACTTC	CSAIYRGEQYF
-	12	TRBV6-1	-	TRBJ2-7	TGTGCCAGCAGTGCGGAAACCTACGAGCAGTACTTC	CASSAETYEQYF
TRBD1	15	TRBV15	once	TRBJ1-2	TGTGCCACCAGCAGGCCGGGACAGGGGCTGTATGGCTACACCTTC	CATSRPGQGLYGYTF
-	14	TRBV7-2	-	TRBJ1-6	TGTGCCAGCAGCTTAAAGAGGGGCCGGTCACCCCTCCACTTT	CASSLKRGRSPLHF
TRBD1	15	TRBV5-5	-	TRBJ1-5	TGTGCCAGCAGCCTATCGGGACAGGGGAATCAGCCCCAGCATTTT	CASSLSGQGNQPQHF
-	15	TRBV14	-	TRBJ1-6	TGTGCCAGCAGCCGGGAGATATCCTATAATTCACCCCTCCACTTT	CASSREISYNSPLHF
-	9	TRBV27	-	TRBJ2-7	TGTGCCTTTAGGTCTGTGCAGTACTTC	CAFRSVQYF
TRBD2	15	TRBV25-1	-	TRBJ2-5	TGTGCCAGCAGTGAATTTAGCGGGAGCCAAGAGACCCAGTACTTC	CASSEFSGSQETQYF
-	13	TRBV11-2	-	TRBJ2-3	TGTGCCAGCAGCTTATTCGACAGCCCCCCGCAGTATTTT	CASSLFDSPPQYF
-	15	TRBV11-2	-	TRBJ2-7	TGTGCCAGCAGCTTAGACCCAGTGGGTACCTACGAGCAGTACTTC	CASSLDPVGTYEQYF
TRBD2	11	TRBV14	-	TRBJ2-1	TGTGCCAGCAGCCGCGGGGGGCAGCAGTTCTTC	CASSRGGQQFF
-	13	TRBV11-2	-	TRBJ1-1	TGTGCCAGCAGCTTTATGGGGGACACTGAAGCTTTCTTT	CASSFMGDTEAFF
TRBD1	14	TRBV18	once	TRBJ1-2	TGTGCCAGCTCAACCGGGACAGGGGTTAATGGCTACACCTTC	CASSTGTGVNGYTF
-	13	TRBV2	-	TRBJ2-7	TGTGCCAGCAGTGCAGGGGTCTCCTACGAGCAGTACTTC	CASSAGVSYEQYF
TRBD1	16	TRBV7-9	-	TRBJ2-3	TGTGCCAGCAGCCCTCGTCGACAGGGTGTAACAGATACGCAGTATTTT	CASSPRRQGVTDTQYF
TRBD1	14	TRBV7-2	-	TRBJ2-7	TGTGCCAGCAGCTTTGGGACAGACAATTACGAGCAGTACTTC	CASSFGTDNYEQYF